This T cell receptor (beta chain) was obtained from a study of T cell repertoires in cytomegalovirus infection (dated by TCRdb to the late 2010s). Looking at the study overall: Peptide stimulations targeted recently identified HLA-C-restricted CMV epitopes, whose presentation resists viral immunomodulation, together with well-studied HLA-B-restricted epitopes. Because public TCR beta signatures pointed to carriage of CMV infection together with the matching HLA type, the HLA type of each donor mattered for the analysis.

About this clonotype itself: It lacks a known antigen. Per-base qualities were not stored, and no clone one base away is much larger.

Data came from an Illumina HiSeq 1500. TCRdb redid the processing of the public reads, applying fastp at Q25 and MiXCR, and retained in-frame beta chains. Rows with a matching CDR3 protein are joined into one entry that keeps the most common DNA and genes. The sample has hundreds of thousands of distinct CDR3 sequences on record, about a third of them singletons. Over 12% of the sample is held by the ten biggest clonotypes. What the research found in general, with its limitations: The ex vivo response was dominated by HLA-C-restricted CMV-specific TCR beta clonotypes, and the single most frequent clonotype in two of eight donors was supplied by these HLA-C-restricted clonotypes. Carriers of CMV infection plus the relevant HLA type were discriminated by the cumulative frequency of public TCR beta family members in the study cohort and in an independent approximately 400-donor cohort.

V loses 0 bases of germline sequence and J loses 7 bases, and the interval between the two ends is 9 bases. The CDR3 runs 13 amino acids, cysteine and phenylalanine included. Only the CDR3 DNA stays, 39 bases, in frame from base 1. This sample's treatment or condition label indicates: in vitro stimulation with specific CMV peptide epitopes to enrich CMV-specific T cells. The source material was cultured CD8+ T cells from PBMCs, sampled from culture after CMV antigen stimulation. The sequence links TRBV12-3 or TRBV12-4 to TRBJ1-1; no D segment can be confidently identified. This sequence originates from a human donor in good health (CMV status not recorded). Some clones in this sample may be carry-over from other donors' samples. Here is the DNA: TGTGCCAGCAGTTTAGCGGAAGTCGATGAAGCTTTCTTT. Translated, it reads CASSLAEVDEAFF.